This TCR beta chain was retrieved from a study of Graves' ophthalmopathy and Graves' hyperthyroidism. This clonotype was seen many times. Trimming took off 5 bases at V and 11 bases at J, with 10 bases between the two ends. The germline gives CDR1 MNHEY, CDR2 SMNVEV (reference sequence). CDR3 size: 12 residues. TCR beta CDR3 regions were amplified from RNA transcripts. An initial RT-PCR round employing HTBI primers preceded a second-round multiplex PCR. TCRdb independently ran MiXCR on the multiplex PCR reads; one entry per CDR3 protein. The repertoire holds about 480,000 distinct CDR3 sequences, with over 13% as singletons.

Material: blood. The receptor comes from a woman in her 30s with Graves' ophthalmopathy. The chain has TRBV27 and TRBJ1-6; D remains unclear. The CDR3 loop reads CASSPPRAPLHF. CDR3 coding DNA: TGTGCCAGCAGTCCACCGAGGGCACCCCTCCACTTT.